The source of this T cell receptor beta chain is a study of T cell responses to AZD1222 COVID-19 vaccine. Notes on the study in general: Seropositive status at baseline applied to only five to seven AZD1222 recipients. Spike-specific TCR breadth and depth grew following two AZD1222 doses. Repertoire collection took place solely once the T cell response had peaked. Donors were chiefly white British, with a greater number of females, and clonal diversity was perhaps underestimated.

The assay was immunoSEQ multiplex PCR, and TCRdb's table has in-frame clones only and misses some. Among approximately 120,000 clones listed, about nine tenths were seen once. This clone was seen just once. The antigen remains unidentified. The clonotype comes from an adult in good health. Sequencing used peripheral blood, obtained on day 0 of AZD1222 vaccination.

DNA for the CDR3: TGTGCCACCCAGTTTACGGGTAGCTCCTACGAGCAGTACTTC. It yields the protein CATQFTGSSYEQYF. This chain uses TRBV10-3 with TRBJ2-7; the D is unclear. This CDR3 has 14 residues. The germline gives CDR1 ENHRY, CDR2 SYGVKD. V lost 10 bases, J lost 0 bases, and 16 bases lay in between.